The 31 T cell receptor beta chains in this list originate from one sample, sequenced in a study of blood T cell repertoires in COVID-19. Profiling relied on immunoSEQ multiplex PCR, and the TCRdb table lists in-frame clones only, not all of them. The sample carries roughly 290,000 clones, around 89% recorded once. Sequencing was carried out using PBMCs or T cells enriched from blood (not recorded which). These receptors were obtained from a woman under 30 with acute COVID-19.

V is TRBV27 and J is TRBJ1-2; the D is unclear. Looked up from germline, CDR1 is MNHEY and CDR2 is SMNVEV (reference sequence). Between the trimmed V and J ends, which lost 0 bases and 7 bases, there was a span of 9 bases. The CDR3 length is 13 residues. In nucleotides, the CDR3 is TGTGCCAGCAGTTTATCGGGAGGAGGTGGCTACACCTTC. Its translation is CASSLSGGGGYTF.

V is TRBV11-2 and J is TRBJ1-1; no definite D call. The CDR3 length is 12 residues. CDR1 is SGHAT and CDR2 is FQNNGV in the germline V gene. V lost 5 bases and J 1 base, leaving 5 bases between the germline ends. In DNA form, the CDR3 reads TGTGCCAGCAGCCCCCAGAACACTGAAGCTTTCTTT. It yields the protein CASSPQNTEAFF.

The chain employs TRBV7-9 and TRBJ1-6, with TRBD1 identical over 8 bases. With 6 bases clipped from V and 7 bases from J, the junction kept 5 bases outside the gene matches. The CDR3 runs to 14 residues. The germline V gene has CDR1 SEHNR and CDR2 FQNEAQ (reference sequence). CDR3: CASRKQGVNSPLHF. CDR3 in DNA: TGTGCCAGCAGGAAACAGGGGGTAAATTCACCCCTCCACTTT.

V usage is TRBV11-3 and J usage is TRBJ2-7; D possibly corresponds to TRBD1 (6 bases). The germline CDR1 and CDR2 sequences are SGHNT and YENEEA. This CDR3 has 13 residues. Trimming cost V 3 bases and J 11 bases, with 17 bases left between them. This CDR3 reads CASSFSQEGDKYF. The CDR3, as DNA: TGTGCCAGCAGCTTTAGCCAGGAAGGGGACAAGTACTTC.

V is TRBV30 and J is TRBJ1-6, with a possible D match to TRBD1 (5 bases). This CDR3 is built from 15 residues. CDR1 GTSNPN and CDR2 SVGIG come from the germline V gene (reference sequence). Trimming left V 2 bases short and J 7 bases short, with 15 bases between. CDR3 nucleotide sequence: TGTGCCTGGAGTCCCTTGAGCAGGGCCAATTCACCCCTCCACTTT. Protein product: CAWSPLSRANSPLHF.

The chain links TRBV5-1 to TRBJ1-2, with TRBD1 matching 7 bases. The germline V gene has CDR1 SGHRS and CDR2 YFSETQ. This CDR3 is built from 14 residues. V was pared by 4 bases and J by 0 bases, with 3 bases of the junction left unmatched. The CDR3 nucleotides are TGCGCCAGCAGCGCCGGGACAGCTAACTATGGCTACACCTTC. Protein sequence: CASSAGTANYGYTF.

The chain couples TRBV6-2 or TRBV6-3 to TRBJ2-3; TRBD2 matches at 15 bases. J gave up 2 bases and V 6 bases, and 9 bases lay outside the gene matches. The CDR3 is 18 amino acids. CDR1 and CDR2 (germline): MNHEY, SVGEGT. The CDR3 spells CASSHPGLAGGTTDTQYF. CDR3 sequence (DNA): TGTGCCAGCAGCCATCCGGGACTAGCGGGAGGAACCACAGATACGCAGTATTTT.

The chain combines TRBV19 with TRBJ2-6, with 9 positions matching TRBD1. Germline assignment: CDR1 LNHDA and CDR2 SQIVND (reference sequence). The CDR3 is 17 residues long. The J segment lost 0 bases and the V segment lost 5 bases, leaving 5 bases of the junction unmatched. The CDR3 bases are TGTGCCAGTAGTCCTGGACAGGGGAGCTCTGGGGCCAACGTCCTGACTTTC. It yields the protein CASSPGQGSSGANVLTF.

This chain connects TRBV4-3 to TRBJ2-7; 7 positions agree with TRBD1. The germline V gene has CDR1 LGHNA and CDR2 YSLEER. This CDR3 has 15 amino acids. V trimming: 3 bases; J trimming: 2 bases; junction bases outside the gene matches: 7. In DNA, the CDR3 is TGCGCCAGCAGCCAGGTTCGGACAGGCGCCTACGAGCAGTACTTC. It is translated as CASSQVRTGAYEQYF.

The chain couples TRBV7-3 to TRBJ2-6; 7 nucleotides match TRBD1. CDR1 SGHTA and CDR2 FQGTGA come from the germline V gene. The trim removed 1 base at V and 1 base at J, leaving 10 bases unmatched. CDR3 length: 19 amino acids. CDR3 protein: CASSLKVRDRISGANVLTF. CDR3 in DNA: TGTGCCAGCAGCTTAAAGGTCCGGGACAGAATTTCTGGGGCCAACGTCCTGACTTTC.

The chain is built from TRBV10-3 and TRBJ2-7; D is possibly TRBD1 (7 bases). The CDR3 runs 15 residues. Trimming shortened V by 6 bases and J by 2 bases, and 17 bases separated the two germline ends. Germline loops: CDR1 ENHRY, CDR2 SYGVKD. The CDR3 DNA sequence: TGTGCCATCAGCGGCGGGACAGTGGGCGCCTACGAGCAGTACTTC. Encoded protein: CAISGGTVGAYEQYF.

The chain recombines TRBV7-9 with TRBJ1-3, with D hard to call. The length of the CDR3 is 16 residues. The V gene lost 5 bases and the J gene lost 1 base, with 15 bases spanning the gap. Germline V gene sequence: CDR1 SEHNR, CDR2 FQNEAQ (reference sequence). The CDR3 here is CASSPKFTESGNTIYF. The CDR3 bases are TGTGCCAGCAGCCCAAAATTCACAGAATCTGGAAACACCATATATTTT.

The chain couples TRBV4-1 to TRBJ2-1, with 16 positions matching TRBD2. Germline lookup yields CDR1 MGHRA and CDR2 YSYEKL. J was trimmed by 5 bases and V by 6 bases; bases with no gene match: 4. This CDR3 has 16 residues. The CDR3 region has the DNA TGCGCCAGCAGGGGACTAGCGGGAGGGCCAGACAATGAGCAGTTCTTC. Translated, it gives CASRGLAGGPDNEQFF.

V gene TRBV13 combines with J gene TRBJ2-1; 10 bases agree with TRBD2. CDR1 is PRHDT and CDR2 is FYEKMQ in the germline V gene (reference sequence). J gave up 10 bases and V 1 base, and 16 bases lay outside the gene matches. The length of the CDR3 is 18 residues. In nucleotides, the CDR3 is TGTGCCAGCAGCTTAGCCCCCGCGGTCAGCGGGAGGGCAAACGAGCAGTTCTTC. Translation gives CASSLAPAVSGRANEQFF. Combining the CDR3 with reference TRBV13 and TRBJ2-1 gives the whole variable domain AAGVIQSPRHLIKEKRETATLKCYPIPRHDTVYWYQQGPGQDPQFLISFYEKMQSDKGSIPDRFSAQQFSDYHSELNMSSLELGDSALYFCASSLAPAVSGRANEQFFGPGTRLTVL.

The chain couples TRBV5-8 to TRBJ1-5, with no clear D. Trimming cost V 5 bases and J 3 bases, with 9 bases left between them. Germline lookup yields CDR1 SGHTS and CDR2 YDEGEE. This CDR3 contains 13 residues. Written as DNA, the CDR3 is TGTGCCAGCAGGGTACAGTTCAATCAGCCCCAGCATTTT. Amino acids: CASRVQFNQPQHF.

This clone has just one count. The CDR3 DNA is TGTGCCACCAGTCTAGCGGGAGCGTTCAATGAGCAGTTCTTC. This codes for CATSLAGAFNEQFF. The chain couples TRBV15 to TRBJ2-1; TRBD2 agrees at 10 bases. CDR1 LNHNV and CDR2 YYDKDF come from the germline V gene (reference sequence). V dropped 6 bases and J dropped 6; count of bases not matched to a gene: 5. This CDR3 is 14 amino acids long.

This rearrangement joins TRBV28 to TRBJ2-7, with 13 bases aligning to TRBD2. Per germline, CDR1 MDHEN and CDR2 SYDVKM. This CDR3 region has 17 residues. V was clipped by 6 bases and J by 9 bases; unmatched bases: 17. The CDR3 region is CASSATNLLAGGPAQYF. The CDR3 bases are TGTGCCAGCAGCGCGACAAACCTACTAGCGGGAGGGCCCGCGCAGTACTTC.

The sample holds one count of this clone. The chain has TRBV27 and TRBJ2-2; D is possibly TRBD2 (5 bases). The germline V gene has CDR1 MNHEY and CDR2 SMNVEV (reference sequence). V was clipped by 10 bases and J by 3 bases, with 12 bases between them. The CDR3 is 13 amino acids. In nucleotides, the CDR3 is TGTGCCACACGGGGTGTGGACACCGGGGAGCTGTTTTTT. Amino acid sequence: CATRGVDTGELFF.

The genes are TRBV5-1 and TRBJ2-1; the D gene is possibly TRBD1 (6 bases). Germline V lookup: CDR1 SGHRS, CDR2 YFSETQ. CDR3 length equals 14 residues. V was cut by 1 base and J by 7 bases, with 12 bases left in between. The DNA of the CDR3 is TGCGCCAGCAGCTTGAGAGCAGGGGATAATGAGCAGTTCTTC. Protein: CASSLRAGDNEQFF.

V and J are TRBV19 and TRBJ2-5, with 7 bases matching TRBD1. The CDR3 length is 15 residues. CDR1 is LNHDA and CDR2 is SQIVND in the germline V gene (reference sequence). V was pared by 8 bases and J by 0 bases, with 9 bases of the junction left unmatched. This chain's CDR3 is CASSGTEKNQETQYF. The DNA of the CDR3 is TGTGCCAGTTCAGGGACAGAGAAGAACCAAGAGACCCAGTACTTC. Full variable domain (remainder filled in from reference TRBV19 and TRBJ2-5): DGGITQSPKYLFRKEGQNVTLSCEQNLNHDAMYWYRQDPGQGLRLIYYSQIVNDFQKGDIAEGYSVSREKKESFPLTVTSAQKNPTAFYLCASSGTEKNQETQYFGPGTRLLVL.

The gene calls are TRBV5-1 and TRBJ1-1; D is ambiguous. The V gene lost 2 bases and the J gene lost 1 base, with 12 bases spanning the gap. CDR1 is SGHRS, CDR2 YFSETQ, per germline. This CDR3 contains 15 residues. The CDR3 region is CASSFREGTNTEAFF. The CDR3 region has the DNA TGCGCCAGCAGCTTTCGAGAGGGCACGAACACTGAAGCTTTCTTT.

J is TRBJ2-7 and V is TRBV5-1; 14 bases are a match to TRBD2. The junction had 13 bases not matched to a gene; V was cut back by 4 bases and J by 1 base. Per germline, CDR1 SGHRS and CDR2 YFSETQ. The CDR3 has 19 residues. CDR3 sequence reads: CASSTRLAGGPRGSYEQYF. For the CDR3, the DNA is TGCGCCAGCAGCACCCGACTAGCGGGAGGGCCTAGGGGTTCCTACGAGCAGTACTTC. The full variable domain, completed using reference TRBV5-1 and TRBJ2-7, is KAGVTQTPRYLIKTRGQQVTLSCSPISGHRSVSWYQQTPGQGLQFLFEYFSETQRNKGNFPGRFSGRQFSNSRSEMNVSTLELGDSALYLCASSTRLAGGPRGSYEQYFGPGTRLTVT.

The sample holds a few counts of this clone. CDR3 residues: CASSLPGDREKLFF. CDR3 bases: TGTGCCAGCAGTTTACCAGGGGATCGCGAAAAACTGTTTTTT. The chain combines TRBV28 with TRBJ1-4; weak D call: TRBD1 (6 bases). CDR1 MDHEN and CDR2 SYDVKM come from the germline V gene. V shed 2 bases and J shed 8 bases, with 12 bases lying between them. This CDR3 region has 14 residues.

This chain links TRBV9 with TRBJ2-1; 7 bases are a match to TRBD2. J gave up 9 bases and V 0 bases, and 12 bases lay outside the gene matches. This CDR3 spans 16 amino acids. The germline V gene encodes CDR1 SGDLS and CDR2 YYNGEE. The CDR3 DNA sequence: TGTGCCAGCAGCGTAGGCGGGGCGGGAGTTAGTATTGAGCAGTTCTTC. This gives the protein CASSVGGAGVSIEQFF.

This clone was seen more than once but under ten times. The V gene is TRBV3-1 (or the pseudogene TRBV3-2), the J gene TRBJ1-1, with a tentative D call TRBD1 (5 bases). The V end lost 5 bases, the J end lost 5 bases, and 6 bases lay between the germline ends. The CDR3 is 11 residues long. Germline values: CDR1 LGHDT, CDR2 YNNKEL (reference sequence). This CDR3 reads CASSRGTEAFF. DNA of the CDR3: TGTGCCAGCAGCAGGGGTACTGAAGCTTTCTTT.

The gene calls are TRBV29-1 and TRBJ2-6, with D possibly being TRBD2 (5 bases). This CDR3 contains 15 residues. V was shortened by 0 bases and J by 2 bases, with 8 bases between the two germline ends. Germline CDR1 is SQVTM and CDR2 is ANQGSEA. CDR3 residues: CSVEEWGAGANVLTF. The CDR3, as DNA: TGCAGCGTTGAAGAGTGGGGAGCTGGGGCCAACGTCCTGACTTTC.

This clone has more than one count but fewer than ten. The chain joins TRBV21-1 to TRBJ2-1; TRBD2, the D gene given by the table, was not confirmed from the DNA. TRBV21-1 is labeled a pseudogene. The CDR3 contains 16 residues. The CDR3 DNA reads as TGTGCCAGCAGCAAACTCAAGCGGGAGCCCTACAATGAGCAGTTCTTC. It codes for CASSKLKREPYNEQFF.

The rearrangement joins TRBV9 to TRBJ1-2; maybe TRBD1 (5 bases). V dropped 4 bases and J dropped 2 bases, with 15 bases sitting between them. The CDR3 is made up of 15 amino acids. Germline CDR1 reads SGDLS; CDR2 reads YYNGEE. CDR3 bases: TGTGCCAGCAGCCCGGGGGACGGTTACAACTATGGCTACACCTTC. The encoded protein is CASSPGDGYNYGYTF.

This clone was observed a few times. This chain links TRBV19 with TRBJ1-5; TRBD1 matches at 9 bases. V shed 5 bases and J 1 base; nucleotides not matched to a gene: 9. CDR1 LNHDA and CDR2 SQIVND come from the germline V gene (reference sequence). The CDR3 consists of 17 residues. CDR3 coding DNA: TGTGCCAGTAGTTTTCGACAGGGGGAAGGGAGCAATCAGCCCCAGCATTTT. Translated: CASSFRQGEGSNQPQHF.

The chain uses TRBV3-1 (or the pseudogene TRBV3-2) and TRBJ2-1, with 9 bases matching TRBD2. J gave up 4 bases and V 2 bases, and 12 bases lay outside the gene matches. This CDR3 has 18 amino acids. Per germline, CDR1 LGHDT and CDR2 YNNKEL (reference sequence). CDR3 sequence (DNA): TGTGCCAGCAGCCAAAGGAATAGAGCGGGAGGTGCTTACAATGAGCAGTTCTTC. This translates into CASSQRNRAGGAYNEQFF.

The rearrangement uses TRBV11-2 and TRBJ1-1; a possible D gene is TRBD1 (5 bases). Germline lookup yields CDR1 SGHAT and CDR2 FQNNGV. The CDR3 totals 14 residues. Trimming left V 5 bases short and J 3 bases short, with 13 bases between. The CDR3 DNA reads TGTGCCAGCAGCATGTCCCGGGGGGACACTGAAGCTTTCTTT. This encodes CASSMSRGDTEAFF.